The clone carrying this TCR beta chain appeared a single time. Its antigen is not identified. The sample belongs to a study of OX40 agonist ivuxolimab in advanced cancers. On the study more broadly: Aged roughly 20 to 79 with a mean of around 60 years, they were 82.7% male.

Data came from immunoSEQ multiplex PCR; TCRdb stores just in-frame clones and leaves some out. This sample has tens of thousands of clones; more than 65% occur once, and the top ten carry 5% to 6%. The V gene lost 1 base and the J gene lost 6 bases, with 12 bases spanning the gap. CDR1 is LNHDA, CDR2 SQIVND, per germline (reference sequence). The CDR3 is 14 residues long. General observations from the study: With doses of 0.1 to 3.0 mg/kg, CD4+ and CD8+ blood T cells had undergone clonal expansion by week 6. In the expanded peripheral T cells, antigen specificity was never determined.

The chain recombines TRBV19 with TRBJ1-2; the D gene is possibly TRBD1 (5 bases). The sequence was collected from an adult with an advanced solid tumor such as melanoma, head and neck, liver or kidney cancer. The source was CD4+ or CD8+ T cells sorted from blood, collected in a trial of the OX40 agonist ivuxolimab. The CDR3 DNA reads TGTGCCAGTAGTATAGGACAGCCCACGGATGGCTACACCTTC. Protein: CASSIGQPTDGYTF. The variable domain in full, completed from reference TRBV19 and TRBJ1-2, reads DGGITQSPKYLFRKEGQNVTLSCEQNLNHDAMYWYRQDPGQGLRLIYYSQIVNDFQKGDIAEGYSVSREKKESFPLTVTSAQKNPTAFYLCASSIGQPTDGYTFGSGTRLTVV.